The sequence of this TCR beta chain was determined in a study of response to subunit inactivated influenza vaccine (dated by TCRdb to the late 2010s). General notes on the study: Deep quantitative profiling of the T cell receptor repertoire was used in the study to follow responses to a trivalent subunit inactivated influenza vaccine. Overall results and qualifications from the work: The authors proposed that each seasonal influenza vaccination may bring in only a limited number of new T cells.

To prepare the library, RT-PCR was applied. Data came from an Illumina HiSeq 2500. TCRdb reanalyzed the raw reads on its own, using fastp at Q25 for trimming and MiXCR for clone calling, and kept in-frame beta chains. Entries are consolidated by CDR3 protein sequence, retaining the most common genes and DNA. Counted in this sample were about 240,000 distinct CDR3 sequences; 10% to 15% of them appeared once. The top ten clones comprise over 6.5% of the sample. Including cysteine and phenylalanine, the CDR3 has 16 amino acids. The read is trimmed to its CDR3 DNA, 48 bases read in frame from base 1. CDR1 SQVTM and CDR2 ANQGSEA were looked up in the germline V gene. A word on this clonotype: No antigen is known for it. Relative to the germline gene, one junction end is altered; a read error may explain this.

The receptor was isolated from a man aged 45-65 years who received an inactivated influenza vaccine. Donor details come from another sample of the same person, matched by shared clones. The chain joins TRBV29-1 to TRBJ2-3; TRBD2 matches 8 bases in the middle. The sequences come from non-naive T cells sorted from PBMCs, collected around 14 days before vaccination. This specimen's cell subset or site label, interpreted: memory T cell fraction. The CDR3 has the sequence CSVEDFTGGTTDTHYF. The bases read TGCAGCGTTGAAGATTTTACGGGAGGGACCACAGATACGCACTATTTC.